The 20 T cell receptor beta chains below were found in one sample sequenced in a study of OX40 agonist ivuxolimab in advanced cancers. Sequenced by immunoSEQ multiplex PCR; TCRdb stores in-frame clones only, minus some. The data show 70,000 to 80,000 clones, about 81% seen once. The sequencing used CD4+ or CD8+ T cells sorted from blood, collected in a trial of the OX40 agonist ivuxolimab. The receptors stem from an adult with an advanced solid tumor such as melanoma, head and neck, liver or kidney cancer.

This chain joins TRBV5-4 and TRBJ1-4, with 11 bases matching TRBD1. After removal of 4 bases from V and 8 bases from J, the junction contained 16 bases not matched to a gene. CDR3 size: 18 residues. The germline gives CDR1 SGHNT, CDR2 YYREEE (reference sequence). For the CDR3, the DNA is TGTGCCAGCAGCAATCACCGGGACAGGGGGGCCCGCAACGAAAAACTGTTTTTT. This gives the protein CASSNHRDRGARNEKLFF.

This clone was found a few times. V is TRBV2 and J is TRBJ1-5, with 7 bases matching TRBD1. CDR1 is SNHLY and CDR2 is FYNNEI in the germline V gene. CDR3 length: 13 amino acids. J lost 8 bases, V lost 7 bases, and 8 bases had no gene match. The CDR3 is CASTGQIREPQHF. CDR3 sequence (DNA): TGTGCCAGCACGGGACAGATTAGGGAGCCCCAGCATTTT.

V and J are TRBV7-9 and TRBJ1-2, with a tentative D call TRBD1 (6 bases). CDR1 is SEHNR, CDR2 FQNEAQ, per germline (reference sequence). The CDR3 consists of 14 residues. V dropped 5 bases and J dropped 7 bases, with 17 bases sitting between them. The DNA for the CDR3 is TGTGCCAGCAGCCGCCTGACGACAGGCCTTGGCTACACCTTC. Translation gives CASSRLTTGLGYTF.

This chain joins TRBV19 and TRBJ1-5, with TRBD1 identical over 12 bases. This CDR3 spans 19 amino acids. Germline assignment: CDR1 LNHDA and CDR2 SQIVND (reference sequence). V lost 10 bases, J lost 1 base, and 17 bases stayed unmatched. The CDR3 is CATKRGGQGATRSNQPQHF. Here the CDR3 DNA reads TGTGCCACCAAGCGAGGGGGACAGGGGGCAACCAGAAGCAATCAGCCCCAGCATTTT. Full variable domain (rest looked up from reference TRBV19 and TRBJ1-5): DGGITQSPKYLFRKEGQNVTLSCEQNLNHDAMYWYRQDPGQGLRLIYYSQIVNDFQKGDIAEGYSVSREKKESFPLTVTSAQKNPTAFYLCATKRGGQGATRSNQPQHFGDGTRLSIL.

J is TRBJ1-1 and V is TRBV9; tentatively, D is TRBD1 (5 bases). This CDR3 is built from 15 residues. Trimming stripped 0 bases from V and 5 bases from J, with 14 bases between. Germline V lookup: CDR1 SGDLS, CDR2 YYNGEE. CDR3 region: CASSVDGNGGTEAFF. The CDR3 region has the DNA TGTGCCAGCAGCGTAGATGGGAACGGGGGTACTGAAGCTTTCTTT.

The chain joins TRBV5-4 to TRBJ2-3, with 8 bases fitting TRBD1. J gave up 5 bases and V 4 bases, and 12 bases lay outside the gene matches. The CDR3 is 16 amino acids. Germline V gives CDR1 SGHNT, CDR2 YYREEE (reference sequence). The CDR3 region has the DNA TGTGCCAGCAGCACTGGAGGGCAGGGGGCCGGAGATACGCAGTATTTT. This sequence encodes CASSTGGQGAGDTQYF.

This clone was recorded at least ten times. The chain joins TRBV4-2 to TRBJ1-1; D is undetermined. The CDR3 runs 14 residues. The V end was cut by 2 bases, the J end by 1 base, with 8 bases between. Germline V gene sequence: CDR1 LGHNA, CDR2 YNFKEQ. In DNA, the CDR3 is TGTGCCAGCAGCCAAACTACAGAGAACACTGAAGCTTTCTTT. Its translation is CASSQTTENTEAFF.

The chain is built from TRBV2 and TRBJ2-7; 8 nucleotides agree with TRBD2. J lost 0 bases, V lost 8 bases, and 6 bases had no gene match. The CDR3 loop spans 14 amino acids. The germline V gene encodes CDR1 SNHLY and CDR2 FYNNEI. The CDR3 DNA is TGTGCCAGCTCGCGGGAGGCCCTCTCCTACGAGCAGTACTTC. Its protein is CASSREALSYEQYF.

The chain has TRBV7-9 and TRBJ1-1; no firm D call. The CDR3 contains 16 residues. Germline-derived CDR1 and CDR2 are SEHNR and FQNEAQ (reference sequence). The ends were cut back, 5 bases at V and 0 bases at J, with 16 bases in the middle. The CDR3: CASSLPRGGVNTEAFF. Here the CDR3 DNA reads TGTGCCAGCAGCCTACCCCGTGGCGGGGTGAACACTGAAGCTTTCTTT.

V gene TRBV18 combines with J gene TRBJ2-7; possibly TRBD2 for D (5 bases). The V end was cut by 4 bases, the J end by 4 bases, with 11 bases between. Germline CDR1 KGHSH, CDR2 LQKENI. The length of the CDR3 is 13 residues. The CDR3 DNA reads as TGTGCCAGCTCACAAGCGGTCAATTACGAGCAGTACTTC. This gives the protein CASSQAVNYEQYF.

This clone was seen once. This chain joins TRBV7-9 and TRBJ2-1; 15 nucleotides agree with TRBD2. CDR1 is SEHNR and CDR2 is FQNEAQ in the germline V gene (reference sequence). Germline trimming cut 5 bases from V and 4 bases from J; bases unmatched to any gene: 9. CDR3 length equals 18 residues. In nucleotides, the CDR3 is TGTGCCAGCAGCCCCGGGACTAGCGGGAGGCTGGAATACAATGAGCAGTTCTTC. This translates into CASSPGTSGRLEYNEQFF.

This chain joins TRBV6-1 and TRBJ1-3; D gene ambiguous. Germline CDR1 and CDR2: MNHNS and SASEGT. CDR3 size: 15 residues. V dropped 3 bases and J dropped 4 bases, with 13 bases sitting between them. The CDR3 nucleotides read TGTGCCAGCAGTGATTTCGCAGAGTGGGGAAACACCATATATTTT. Translated: CASSDFAEWGNTIYF.

DNA of the CDR3: TGCGCCAGCAGCCAAGATGGGTATGATCGCTCCTACAATGAGCAGTTCTTC. Protein: CASSQDGYDRSYNEQFF. The V call is TRBV4-1, the J call TRBJ2-1; D is uncertain. The V end was cut by 0 bases, the J end by 0 bases, with 12 bases between. Germline V gene data show CDR1 as MGHRA and CDR2 as YSYEKL. This CDR3 contains 17 residues.

The chain has TRBV14 and TRBJ1-2; D is perhaps TRBD1 (5 bases). The germline CDR1 and CDR2 sequences are SGHDN and FVKESK. Trimming stripped 3 bases from V and 4 bases from J, with 9 bases between. The CDR3 extends over 13 amino acids. CDR3 in amino acids: CASSQGRSYGYTF. The CDR3 DNA sequence: TGTGCCAGCAGCCAGGGACGGAGCTATGGCTACACCTTC. Looking up the rest from reference TRBV14 and TRBJ1-2 gives the full variable domain: EAGVTQFPSHSVIEKGQTVTLRCDPISGHDNLYWYRRVMGKEIKFLLHFVKESKQDESGMPNNRFLAERTGGTYSTLKVQPAELEDSGVYFCASSQGRSYGYTFGSGTRLTVV.

The chain uses TRBV7-9 and TRBJ2-5, with D perhaps assigned TRBD1 or TRBD2 (5 bases each). Germline CDR1 and CDR2: SEHNR and FQNEAQ (reference sequence). V lost 4 bases and J 0 bases, leaving 12 bases between the germline ends. The CDR3 is made up of 15 amino acids. As DNA, the CDR3 is TGTGCCAGCAGCTCAATGGGGGAGTACCAAGAGACCCAGTACTTC. Protein: CASSSMGEYQETQYF.

The rearrangement uses TRBV5-1 and TRBJ2-7, with D tentatively TRBD2 (7 bases). The CDR3 consists of 12 residues. Germline-derived CDR1 and CDR2 are SGHRS and YFSETQ. The V end was cut by 4 bases, the J end by 4 bases, with 9 bases between. Here the CDR3 DNA reads TGCGCCAGCAGCAGGGGGGGTTACGAGCAGTACTTC. Translating it yields CASSRGGYEQYF.

The V call is TRBV27, the J call TRBJ2-5; no clear D gene. Germline V gene lookup returns CDR1 MNHEY and CDR2 SMNVEV (reference sequence). The CDR3 consists of 12 residues. V lost 0 bases to trimming and J lost 4 bases, with 3 bases between them. The CDR3 reads CASSLSGETQYF. The CDR3 DNA reads as TGTGCCAGCAGTTTATCGGGAGAGACCCAGTACTTC.

A remark on this clone: Given a much more abundant clone one base away, this may be a read error. This chain uses TRBV7-3 with TRBJ2-1; D may correspond to TRBD1 or TRBD2 (5 bases each). This CDR3 comprises 13 residues. The V gene's germline CDR1 is SGHTA and CDR2 FQGTGA. The V end was cut by 4 bases, the J end by 8 bases, with 12 bases between. The CDR3 sequence: CASSYGASDEQFF. CDR3 DNA sequence: TGTGCCAGCAGCTACGGGGCATCTGATGAGCAGTTCTTC.

The rearrangement joins TRBV2 to TRBJ1-5; D might be TRBD1 (6 bases). The CDR3 loop spans 16 amino acids. V was shortened by 5 bases and J by 0 bases, with 14 bases between the two germline ends. Germline V CDR1 and CDR2: SNHLY, FYNNEI. The CDR3 DNA reads TGTGCCAGCAGTTTCAACAGGGTTTCTAGCAATCAGCCCCAGCATTTT. It is translated as CASSFNRVSSNQPQHF. Drawing the rest from reference TRBV2 and TRBJ1-5, the complete variable domain is EPEVTQTPSHQVTQMGQEVILRCVPISNHLYFYWYRQILGQKVEFLVSFYNNEISEKSEIFDDQFSVERPDGSNFTLKIRSTKLEDSAMYFCASSFNRVSSNQPQHFGDGTRLSIL.

V gene TRBV7-9 combines with J gene TRBJ1-2; D remains ambiguous. This CDR3 has 15 amino acids. In germline, CDR1 is SEHNR, CDR2 FQNEAQ (reference sequence). V gave up 3 bases and J gave up 1 base, with 12 bases separating them. The CDR3 protein is CASSFGRSFNYGYTF. In DNA, the CDR3 is TGTGCCAGCAGCTTCGGAAGGAGCTTTAACTATGGCTACACCTTC.